The rows below give T cell receptor beta chains drawn from one sample of a study of blood T cell repertoires in COVID-19. Libraries were prepared by immunoSEQ multiplex PCR; TCRdb keeps only in-frame clonotypes and omits some of them. The table includes roughly 150,000 clones, around 80% detected once. The sequencing sample was made of peripheral blood. The receptors here all came from a man in his 60s with active or convalescent COVID-19. The CDR3 runs from the conserved cysteine through the conserved F or W. The D gene is left open where the match is weak. Expanded clones get a size class; other rows say once, few or many, or leave the size out.

>TRBJ2-7|TRBV1|once|.
CTSSRRDSGDEQYF
TGCACCAGCAGCCGCAGGGACTCGGGAGACGAGCAGTACTTC
>TRBJ2-3|TRBV7-6|.|.
CASSQGGDGTQYF
TGTGCCAGCAGCCAGGGGGGAGATGGTACGCAGTATTTT
>TRBJ1-1|TRBV19|.|.
CASGAGRDTEAFF
TGTGCCAGTGGGGCAGGGAGGGACACTGAAGCTTTCTTT
>TRBJ1-1|TRBV15|.|.
CATSRGPGDTEAFF
TGTGCCACCAGCAGAGGACCAGGGGACACTGAAGCTTTCTTT
>TRBJ1-1|TRBV6-6|.|.
CASSYMESQAFF
TGTGCCAGCAGTTACATGGAGAGTCAAGCTTTCTTT
>TRBJ2-5|TRBV11-2|.|TRBD1
CASSLGQGVLQETQYF
TGTGCCAGCAGCTTAGGACAGGGGGTACTCCAAGAGACCCAGTACTTC
>TRBJ1-2|TRBV5-6|.|TRBD1
CASSPDRGNYGYTF
TGTGCCAGCAGTCCCGACAGGGGGAACTATGGCTACACCTTC
>TRBJ2-7|TRBV20-1|few|.
CSASGPGTHYEQYF
TGCAGTGCTAGTGGTCCAGGGACTCACTACGAGCAGTACTTC
>TRBJ1-5|TRBV6-2/TRBV6-3|.|.
CASSYPGQGFNQPQHF
TGTGCCAGCAGTTACCCAGGGCAGGGGTTCAATCAGCCCCAGCATTTT
>TRBJ2-7|TRBV11-1|once|.
CASSARGNSVEQYF
TGTGCCAGCAGCGCTCGGGGAAATTCGGTCGAGCAGTACTTC
>TRBJ2-2|TRBV29-1|.|TRBD2
CSAEGLADPNTGELFF
TGCAGCGCCGAGGGCCTAGCGGACCCGAACACCGGGGAGCTGTTTTTT
>TRBJ1-6|TRBV7-9|.|.
CASSSPQGRDNSPLHF
TGTGCCAGCAGCTCACCCCAGGGAAGAGATAATTCACCCCTCCACTTT
>TRBJ2-7|TRBV5-1|.|TRBD2
CASSLTSGSMGHEQYF
TGCGCCAGCAGCTTAACTAGCGGGAGTATGGGCCACGAGCAGTACTTC
>TRBJ2-7|TRBV28|few|TRBD1
CASSRPGQGAYEQYF
TGTGCCAGCAGCCGGCCCGGACAGGGTGCCTACGAGCAGTACTTC
>TRBJ2-5|TRBV28|.|.
CASSSGQSQETQYF
TGTGCCAGCAGCTCAGGACAGTCACAAGAGACCCAGTACTTC
>TRBJ2-2|TRBV9|.|TRBD2
CASSVTSGGVTGELFF
TGTGCCAGCAGCGTTACTAGCGGGGGGGTCACCGGGGAGCTGTTTTTT
>TRBJ2-7|TRBV27|.|.
CASSLRTGTGGEQYF
TGTGCCAGCAGTCTTCGGACAGGGACGGGAGGCGAGCAGTACTTC
>TRBJ1-5|TRBV15|.|.
CATSSGQVAQPQHF
TGTGCCACCAGCAGTGGGCAGGTCGCTCAGCCCCAGCATTTT
>TRBJ1-1|TRBV5-1|.|.
CASSPGGAEAFF
TGCGCCAGCAGTCCGGGAGGGGCTGAAGCTTTCTTT
>TRBJ1-3|TRBV13|.|.
CASSSGAGGNTIYF
TGTGCCAGCAGCTCTGGGGCAGGGGGAAACACCATATATTTT
>TRBJ2-5|TRBV5-6|.|.
CASSLVEETQYF
TGTGCCAGCAGCTTGGTGGAGGAGACCCAGTACTTC
>TRBJ2-7|TRBV27|.|TRBD1
CASSLYTGVEEQYF
TGTGCCAGCAGTTTATACACAGGGGTGGAGGAGCAGTACTTC
>TRBJ2-7|TRBV19|.|.
CASSPRGRQYEQYF
TGTGCCAGTAGTCCTCGGGGTAGACAATACGAGCAGTACTTC
>TRBJ2-7|TRBV7-9|.|.
CASSLSSRLYEQYF
TGTGCCAGCAGCTTAAGCTCGCGCCTCTACGAGCAGTACTTC
>TRBJ2-7|TRBV6-1|few|.
CASSEGLYVLEQYF
TGTGCCAGCAGTGAGGGGCTGTACGTTTTGGAGCAGTACTTC
>TRBJ2-1|TRBV6-6|.|TRBD1
CASSDRDPRDEQFF
TGTGCCAGCAGTGACAGGGACCCAAGGGATGAGCAGTTCTTC